This TCR beta chain comes out of a study of vaccination effects on CD4 cells after COVID-19. Looking at the study overall: Post-vaccine sampling occurred a median 72 days after the second dose.

Remarks on this clone: The antigen remains undetermined.

This CDR3 has 16 residues. Germline V CDR1 and CDR2: SGHRS, YFSETQ. V lost 2 bases to trimming and J lost 2 bases; unmatched junction nucleotides: 1. Generated by immunoSEQ multiplex PCR, the TCRdb table keeps only in-frame clones and is missing some. The repertoire consists of roughly 63,000 clones, with roughly three quarters occurring once and the leading ten covering less than 2.5%. Antigen-specific CD4+ T cells expanded by the ViraFEST assay with viral peptide pools were then sequenced. Subsequent to a culture period of 10 days, CD4+ T cells were isolated. Each participant was given two doses of one vaccine (BNT162b2 or mRNA-1273). Peptides at approximately 10 ug/ml and IL-2 at about 10 IU/ml were added to roughly 2 million PBMC per well.

This rearrangement joins TRBV5-1 to TRBJ2-2, with TRBD2 identical over 12 bases. The source material was CD4+ T cells from PBMCs cultured with HCoV-OC43 spike peptides, sampled after COVID-19 vaccination. Subset meaning: HCoV-OC43 spike overlapping peptide pool stimulation. This receptor was obtained from a human donor who received a COVID-19 vaccine. The CDR3 is CASSLLAGGNTGELFF. The CDR3 nucleotides read TGCGCCAGCAGCTTACTAGCGGGGGGAAACACCGGGGAGCTGTTTTTT.